The rows below give T cell receptor beta chains drawn from one sample of a study of cytomegalovirus exposure and HLA in healthy donors. Data came from immunoSEQ multiplex PCR; TCRdb stores just in-frame clones and leaves some out. Of 180,000 or so clones listed, about 80% are singletons. The specimen sequenced was PBMCs. These receptors were collected from a man aged 50 or older in good health and CMV-seropositive. Each CDR3 is given with its conserved first and last residue. The D gene is left open where the match is weak. Rows give clone size only sometimes, using once, few, many, or a class for an expanded clone.

d_gene	j_gene	v_gene	abundance	CDR3nt	CDR3aa
-	TRBJ1-2	TRBV6-1	-	TGTGCCAGCAGGGCGAGGTTGACAGACTATGGCTACACCTTC	CASRARLTDYGYTF
-	TRBJ2-1	TRBV28	-	TGTGCCAGCAGTTTATGGGGCGACCCCGCGCGAGATGAGCAGTTCTTC	CASSLWGDPARDEQFF
-	TRBJ1-3	TRBV28	once	TGTGCCAGCAGCTTAAAGGGGCCTACCTCTGGAAACACCATATATTTT	CASSLKGPTSGNTIYF
TRBD1	TRBJ1-6	TRBV6-5	-	TGTGCCAGCAGTTATCGGACAGGGGATTCACCCCTCCACTTT	CASSYRTGDSPLHF
TRBD2	TRBJ2-3	TRBV5-1	-	TGCGCCAGCGGCCCTGGGACTAGCTACGCAGATACGCAGTATTTT	CASGPGTSYADTQYF
-	TRBJ2-3	TRBV5-1	once	TGCGCCAGCAGCTCCCGGGACACCTATTCCACAGATACGCAGTATTTT	CASSSRDTYSTDTQYF
-	TRBJ1-1	TRBV7-2	-	TGTGCCAGCAGCCGCTTGGCATGGGAGAGGATGACAGCTTTCTTT	CASSRLAWERMTAFF
-	TRBJ2-5	TRBV28	-	TGTGCCAGCAGTTCCCTGCGTGCGGTCCAAGAGACCCAGTACTTC	CASSSLRAVQETQYF
-	TRBJ1-1	TRBV5-8	-	TGTGCCAGCAGCCGGGGGGAGTCCGCAGGTTTGTGGACTGAAGCTTTCTTT	CASSRGESAGLWTEAFF
-	TRBJ2-2	TRBV10-1	-	TGCGCCAGCAGTGAGTCTGGAGCGGTGAACACCGGGGAGCTGTTTTTT	CASSESGAVNTGELFF
TRBD1	TRBJ1-2	TRBV7-8	-	TGTGCCAGCAGCCTAAGACAGGGGAGTGGCTACACCTTC	CASSLRQGSGYTF
TRBD1	TRBJ1-2	TRBV2	-	TGTGCCAGCAGTGAGACCAGGGGGATCCAAGGCTACACCTTC	CASSETRGIQGYTF
-	TRBJ1-5	TRBV13	-	TGTGCCAGCAGCTTAGGCCGGGAGCCCCAGCATTTT	CASSLGREPQHF
TRBD1	TRBJ1-2	TRBV2	-	TGTGCCAGCAGCGGGGACAGGGTGGGCGGCTACACCTTC	CASSGDRVGGYTF
TRBD1	TRBJ2-7	TRBV7-6	-	TGTGCCAGCAGCTCTACCCTCTCAGACAGGGGGGGCTCCTACGAGCAGTACTTC	CASSSTLSDRGGSYEQYF
-	TRBJ1-2	TRBV11-2	-	TGTGCCAGCAGCCGAACGGTGGCGGATTATGGCTACACCTTC	CASSRTVADYGYTF
TRBD1	TRBJ2-3	TRBV29-1	-	TGCAGCGTTGAGGGAACAGGGGGCGAATTAGATACGCAGTATTTT	CSVEGTGGELDTQYF
-	TRBJ1-1	TRBV2	-	TGTGCCAGCAGTGTTGTGGGCCGGAACACTGAAGCTTTCTTT	CASSVVGRNTEAFF
-	TRBJ1-1	TRBV2	-	TGTGCCACCCGGAAACAGGGCATCACTGAAGCTTTCTTT	CATRKQGITEAFF
-	TRBJ1-6	TRBV5-1	-	TGCGCCAGCAGCTCAGAATCGATTCCTTCCCTCCACTTT	CASSSESIPSLHF
-	TRBJ2-4	TRBV2	-	TGTGCCAGCAGTGAGGTTGGGGGGGGGCTCCTAGCCAAAAACATTCAGTACTTC	CASSEVGGGLLAKNIQYF
-	TRBJ2-3	TRBV10-3	-	TGTGCCATCAGTGGGCAGGATAGTACAGATACGCAGTATTTT	CAISGQDSTDTQYF
-	TRBJ1-2	TRBV7-2	-	TGTGCCAGCAGCTCAAGAACAGGGACTAACTATGGCTACACCTTC	CASSSRTGTNYGYTF
-	TRBJ2-5	TRBV7-6	few	TGTGCCAGCAGCTTCCGACTGAAAGAGACCCAGTACTTC	CASSFRLKETQYF
TRBD2	TRBJ2-5	TRBV11-3	once	TGTGCCAGCAGCTTAGGTAGCGGGGAGACCCAGTACTTC	CASSLGSGETQYF
TRBD1	TRBJ2-1	TRBV5-1	-	TGCGCCAGCAGCAGGACCGGGACAGGGCACCTTATCGGCAATGAGCAGTTCTTC	CASSRTGTGHLIGNEQFF
-	TRBJ2-4	TRBV19	-	TGTGCCACCTACAATAGAGGTTTTTACTTC	CATYNRGFYF
TRBD1	TRBJ2-7	TRBV5-5	-	TGTGCCAGCAGCTTGGGGCAGGGGGACTACGAGCAGTACTTC	CASSLGQGDYEQYF
-	TRBJ2-7	TRBV28	-	TGTGCCAGCTTGCCCTCACCGGGACAAGTCTACGAGCAGTACTTC	CASLPSPGQVYEQYF
-	TRBJ1-5	TRBV7-8	-	TGTGCCAGCAGCTTAGGTTTCGGCAGGGGAAGCAATCAGCCCCAGCATTTT	CASSLGFGRGSNQPQHF
-	TRBJ2-3	TRBV30	-	TGTGCCTGGAGGGCCGGGGGTGCAGATACGCAGTATTTT	CAWRAGGADTQYF
TRBD1	TRBJ2-3	TRBV5-1	-	TGCGCCAGCAGCCCTTTGACAGGGTTTAGGACAGATACGCAGTATTTT	CASSPLTGFRTDTQYF
-	TRBJ1-4	TRBV28	-	TGTGCCAGCAGTTTCCCCACGGGAGGAGGCGAAAAACTGTTTTTT	CASSFPTGGGEKLFF
TRBD1	TRBJ1-1	TRBV5-4	few	TGTGCCAGCAGCTTCCTGGACAGGGGGAACACTGAAGCTTTCTTT	CASSFLDRGNTEAFF
-	TRBJ1-4	TRBV7-2	-	TGTGCCAGCAACTCCCTAGCCGAAAAACTGTTTTTT	CASNSLAEKLFF
-	TRBJ2-2	TRBV2	few	TGTGCCAGCAGGCCTCCGGACACCGGGGAGCTGTTTTTT	CASRPPDTGELFF
TRBD2	TRBJ2-2	TRBV10-2	-	TGCGCCAGCAGTGTTTCGAGCGGGGGGCCGGGGGAGCTGTTTTTT	CASSVSSGGPGELFF
TRBD2	TRBJ2-1	TRBV5-1	-	TGCGCCAGCAGCTTGGAAATAGCGGGCTCCTCCTACAATGAGCAGTTCTTC	CASSLEIAGSSYNEQFF
TRBD1	TRBJ2-7	TRBV2	few	TGTGCCAGCTTCAGACAGGGTTTGTCCTACGAGCAGTACTTC	CASFRQGLSYEQYF
-	TRBJ2-2	TRBV2	-	TGTGCCAGCACGGGACAGAACACCGGGGAGCTGTTTTTT	CASTGQNTGELFF
TRBD1	TRBJ2-1	TRBV7-6	-	TGTGCCAGCAGCGCGACAGGGGGCGGGAATGAGCAGTTCTTC	CASSATGGGNEQFF
TRBD1	TRBJ2-1	TRBV10-3	-	TGTGCCATCAGTGACGGGACAGGGAATGTTCGGGGGTACAATGAGCAGTTCTTC	CAISDGTGNVRGYNEQFF
-	TRBJ2-7	TRBV5-8	-	TGTGCCAGCAGCATCTCCCTTTTTTACGAGCAGTACTTC	CASSISLFYEQYF
-	TRBJ1-4	TRBV10-3	-	TGTGCCATCAGTGAGATGGCGGGGCGGGGTGAAAAACTGTTTTTT	CAISEMAGRGEKLFF
-	TRBJ2-7	TRBV4-2	-	TGTGCCAGCAGCCTCGACCAGGCGATTACCTACGAGCAGTACTTC	CASSLDQAITYEQYF
TRBD1	TRBJ1-1	TRBV7-9	-	TGTGCCAGCAGCCCCCGTAAGGGGGCCACGAACACTGAAGCTTTCTTT	CASSPRKGATNTEAFF
-	TRBJ2-1	TRBV10-1	few	TGCGCCAGCAGCGATGAGGGGGCGCGGGGGCAGTTCTTC	CASSDEGARGQFF
TRBD1	TRBJ1-4	TRBV11-2	-	TGTGCCAGCAGCCCGACAGGGGCAACTAATGAAAAACTGTTTTTT	CASSPTGATNEKLFF
-	TRBJ1-1	TRBV10-2	-	TGCGCCAGCAGTGCTGGCCGATCGGGGACTGAAGCTTTCTTT	CASSAGRSGTEAFF
-	TRBJ2-7	TRBV7-2	-	TGTGCCAGCAGCCCACGACAGGTTGGAGAGCAGTACTTC	CASSPRQVGEQYF
TRBD1	TRBJ1-4	TRBV28	-	TGTGCCAGCAGCCAGGGGGCGGCTAATGAAAAACTGTTTTTT	CASSQGAANEKLFF
TRBD1	TRBJ1-1	TRBV7-9	-	TGTGCCAGCAGCCCACTGACAGGGGCTAACACTGAAGCTTTCTTT	CASSPLTGANTEAFF
TRBD2	TRBJ2-7	TRBV7-2	-	TGTGCCAGCAGCCGGCTAGCGGACTCCTACGAGCAGTACTTC	CASSRLADSYEQYF
TRBD1	TRBJ1-2	TRBV6-5	few	TGTGCCAGCAGCGCCGGGACAGGTGATGGCTACACCTTC	CASSAGTGDGYTF
-	TRBJ2-4	TRBV19	-	TGTGCCAGTACCCCGGACGGGACTAACATTCAGTACTTC	CASTPDGTNIQYF
-	TRBJ1-1	TRBV18	-	TGTGCCAGCTCAACTGCCATGAACACTGAAGCTTTCTTT	CASSTAMNTEAFF
-	TRBJ1-1	TRBV27	-	TGTGCCAGCAGTAGACAGATGAACACTGAAGCTTTCTTT	CASSRQMNTEAFF
TRBD2	TRBJ2-3	TRBV7-2	-	TGTGCCAGCAGCCCCCCAGCGGGGGGCGCAGATACGCAGTATTTT	CASSPPAGGADTQYF
TRBD1	TRBJ1-2	TRBV27	-	TGTGCCAGCAGTCGGGACAGGGGGGGCTATGGCTACACTTTC	CASSRDRGGYGYTF